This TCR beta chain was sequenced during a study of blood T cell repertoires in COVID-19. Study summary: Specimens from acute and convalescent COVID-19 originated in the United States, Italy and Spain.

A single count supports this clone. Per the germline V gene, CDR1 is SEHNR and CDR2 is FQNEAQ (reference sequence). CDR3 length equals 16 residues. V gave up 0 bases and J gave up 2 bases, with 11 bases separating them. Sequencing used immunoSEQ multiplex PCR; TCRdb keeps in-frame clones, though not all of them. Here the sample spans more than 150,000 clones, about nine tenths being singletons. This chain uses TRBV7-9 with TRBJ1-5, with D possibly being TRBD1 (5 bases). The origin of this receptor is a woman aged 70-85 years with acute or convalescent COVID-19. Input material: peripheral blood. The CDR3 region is CASSLARGSGNQPQHF. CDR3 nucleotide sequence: TGTGCCAGCAGCTTAGCGCGGGGGAGTGGCAATCAGCCCCAGCATTTT.